This TCR beta chain was observed in a study of cytomegalovirus exposure and HLA in healthy donors. Study-wide results and limits: Immune exposure data for these donors was limited to CMV serostatus.

Germline-derived CDR1 and CDR2 are MNHEY and SVGAGI. V lost 0 bases and J lost 1, with 3 bases in between. The CDR3 sequence is 13 residues long. 60 Vbeta and 13 Jbeta primers were used in PCR. Clones were sequenced by immunoSEQ multiplex PCR, and TCRdb holds only the in-frame ones, with some missing. The data hold approximately 100,000 clones, with approximately 81% observed a single time. This clone was seen only a few times. The antigen remains undetermined. The source is a male donor in good health and CMV-seropositive. Sequencing was done on a sample of PBMCs. The chain combines TRBV6-5 with TRBJ1-1, with unresolved D. Written as DNA, the CDR3 is TGTGCCAGCAGTTACTCGAGGAACACTGAAGCTTTCTTT. Its protein product is CASSYSRNTEAFF.